This T cell receptor (beta chain) was sequenced during a study of T cells in Graves' hyperthyroidism and ophthalmopathy. Exclusion criteria comprised uncontrolled infection, other autoimmune disease, pregnancy or lactation. This CDR3 spans 11 amino acids. Trimming left V 7 bases short and J 2 bases short, with 6 bases between. The germline CDR1 and CDR2 sequences are MDHEN and SYDVKM. This clonotype has at least ten counts. Authors of the study amplified TCR beta CDR3 regions from RNA transcripts. First-round RT-PCR with HTBI primers amplified the TCR CDR3 region. In TCRdb, the multiplex PCR reads were re-called with MiXCR into one record per CDR3 protein. The sample contains around 520,000 distinct CDR3 sequences, around 15% of which appear only once.

The chain couples TRBV28 to TRBJ2-7; D is perhaps TRBD1 (5 bases). The sample taken for sequencing was blood. This TCR was recovered from a middle-aged woman with Graves' hyperthyroidism. The CDR3 spells CASMTAYEQYF. Written as DNA, the CDR3 is TGTGCCAGCATGACAGCCTACGAGCAGTACTTC. Supplemented by reference TRBV28 and TRBJ2-7, the full variable domain reads DVKVTQSSRYLVKRTGEKVFLECVQDMDHENMFWYRQDPGLGLRLIYFSYDVKMKEKGDIPEGYSVSREKKERFSLILESASTNQTSMYLCASMTAYEQYFGPGTRLTVT.